The T cell receptor (beta chain) described here comes from a study of radiotherapy plus CTLA-4 blockade in lung cancer. Study findings and constraints: Radiotherapy plus ipilimumab was followed by expansion in blood of tumor-derived TCR clones.

Repertoires were generated with immunoSEQ multiplex PCR, while TCRdb's copy carries only in-frame clones and drops some. The top ten hold 3% to 4.5% of the sample, which has 30,000 to 35,000 clones, 65% to 75% seen once. The trim removed 1 base at V and 8 bases at J, leaving 6 bases unmatched. The CDR3 spans 15 residues. Germline CDR1 and CDR2: MNHNY and SVGAGI (reference sequence). On this clone: Its antigen is not known.

This sample comprised peripheral blood, obtained from a patient treated with radiotherapy plus ipilimumab. This clonotype originated in a human donor with non-small cell lung cancer who had stable disease on radiotherapy plus ipilimumab. The chain recombines TRBV6-6 with TRBJ2-2, with TRBD1 matching 8 bases. CDR3 amino acids: CASSYLQGASGELFF. CDR3 nucleotide sequence: TGTGCCAGCAGTTACTTGCAGGGGGCCTCGGGGGAGCTGTTTTTT.